This TCR beta chain came from a study of OX40 agonist ivuxolimab in advanced cancers. Study outcomes and limitations: The specificity for antigen of the expanded peripheral T cells was not determined.

TCRdb's copy holds only in-frame clones and misses some; the assay was immunoSEQ multiplex PCR. Among about 50,000 clones listed, about 87% were seen once. Germline V gene lookup returns CDR1 SGHVS and CDR2 FQNEAQ. V lost 5 bases, J lost 0 bases, and 17 bases lay in between. CDR3 size: 16 residues. Concerning this clone: Antigen specificity is unknown.

Sequencing was performed on CD4+ or CD8+ T cells sorted from blood, taken in a trial of the OX40 agonist ivuxolimab. The clonotype comes from an adult with an advanced solid tumor such as melanoma, head and neck, liver or kidney cancer. The chain couples TRBV7-8 to TRBJ2-7, with D unresolved. This CDR3 is CASSKPPRRSSYEQYF. CDR3 bases: TGTGCCAGCAGCAAACCCCCCAGGCGGAGCTCCTACGAGCAGTACTTC.